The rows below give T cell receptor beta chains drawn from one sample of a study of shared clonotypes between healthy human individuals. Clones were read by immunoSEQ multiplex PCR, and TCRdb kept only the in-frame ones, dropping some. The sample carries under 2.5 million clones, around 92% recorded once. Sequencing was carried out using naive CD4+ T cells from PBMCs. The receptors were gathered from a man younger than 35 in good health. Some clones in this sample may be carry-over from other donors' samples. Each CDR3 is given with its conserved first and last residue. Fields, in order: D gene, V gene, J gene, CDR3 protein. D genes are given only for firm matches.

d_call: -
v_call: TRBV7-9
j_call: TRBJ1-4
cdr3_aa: CASSAGATNEKLFF

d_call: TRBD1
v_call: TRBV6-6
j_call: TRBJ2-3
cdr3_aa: CAVRTGELRDTQYF

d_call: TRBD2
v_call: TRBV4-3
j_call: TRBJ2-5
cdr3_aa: CASSQDVGGFAPPFQETQYF

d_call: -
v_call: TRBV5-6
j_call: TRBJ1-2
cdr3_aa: CASSYRVQRYGYTF

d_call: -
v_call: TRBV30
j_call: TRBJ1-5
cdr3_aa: CAWSGEGDYQPQHF

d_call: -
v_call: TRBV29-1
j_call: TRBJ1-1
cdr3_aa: CSVAWGSTEAFF

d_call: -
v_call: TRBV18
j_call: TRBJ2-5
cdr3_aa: CASSPPSGGEETQYF

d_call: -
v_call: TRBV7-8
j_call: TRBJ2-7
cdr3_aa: CASSLVGDEQYF

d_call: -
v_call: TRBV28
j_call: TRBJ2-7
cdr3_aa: CASSLPTRDEQYF

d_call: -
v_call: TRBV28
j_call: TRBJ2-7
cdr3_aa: CASSTRTDYEQYF

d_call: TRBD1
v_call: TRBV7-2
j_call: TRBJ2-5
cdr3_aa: CASSRDRGRQTQYF

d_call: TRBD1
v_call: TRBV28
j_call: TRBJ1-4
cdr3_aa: CASNPPGQNEKLFF

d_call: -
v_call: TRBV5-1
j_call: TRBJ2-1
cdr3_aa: CASSLSGTGIYGSYNEQFF

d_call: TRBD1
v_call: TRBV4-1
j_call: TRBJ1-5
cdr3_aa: CASSQQGADQPQHF

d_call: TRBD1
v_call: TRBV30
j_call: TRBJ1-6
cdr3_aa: CAGKGQGINSPLHF

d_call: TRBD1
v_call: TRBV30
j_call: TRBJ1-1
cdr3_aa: CAWSVSRTGKRIKAEAFF

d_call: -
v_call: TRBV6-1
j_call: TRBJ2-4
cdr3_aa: CASSESPGKNIQYF

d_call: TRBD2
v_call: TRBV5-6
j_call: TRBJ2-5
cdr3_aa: CASSLPREGRETQYF

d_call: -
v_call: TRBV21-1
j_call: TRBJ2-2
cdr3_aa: CAGTSGGGTAGELFF

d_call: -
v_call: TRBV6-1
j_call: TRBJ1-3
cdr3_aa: CASSAAGSSGNTIYF

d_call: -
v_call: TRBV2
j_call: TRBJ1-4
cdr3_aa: CASRTQGTSEKLFF

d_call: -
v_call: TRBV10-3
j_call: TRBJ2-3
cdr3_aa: CAISEGGSDTQYF

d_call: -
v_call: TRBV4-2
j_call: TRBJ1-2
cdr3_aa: CASSQAGPSRYGYTF

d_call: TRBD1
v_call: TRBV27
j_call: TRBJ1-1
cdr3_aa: CASSTPFGQGGTEAFF

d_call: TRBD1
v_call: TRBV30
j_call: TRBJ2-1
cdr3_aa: CAWSVSGQGAYNEQFF

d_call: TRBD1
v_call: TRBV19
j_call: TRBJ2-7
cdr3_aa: CASSLDKWDRGRGQYF

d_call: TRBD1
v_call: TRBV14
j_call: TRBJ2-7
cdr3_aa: CASSRGTAFRTYEQYF

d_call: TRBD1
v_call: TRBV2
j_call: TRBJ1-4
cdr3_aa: CASSGGTGGIREKLFF

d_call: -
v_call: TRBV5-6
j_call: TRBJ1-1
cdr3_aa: CASSFKALRNTEAFF

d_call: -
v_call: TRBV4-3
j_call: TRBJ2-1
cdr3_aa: CASSQDWAGGNEQFF

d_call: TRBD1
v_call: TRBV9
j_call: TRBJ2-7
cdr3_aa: CASSARGTGAYEQYF

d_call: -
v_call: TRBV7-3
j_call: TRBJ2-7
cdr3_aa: CASSLNGAPQYF

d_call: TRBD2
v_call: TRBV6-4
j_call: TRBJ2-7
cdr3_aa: CASSVIAGDEQYF

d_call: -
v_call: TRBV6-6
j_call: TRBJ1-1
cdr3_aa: CASSPGVYTEAFF

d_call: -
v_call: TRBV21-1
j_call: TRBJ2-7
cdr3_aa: CVFSEHEQYF

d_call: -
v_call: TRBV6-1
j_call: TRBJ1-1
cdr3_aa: CASSSPGRSEAFF

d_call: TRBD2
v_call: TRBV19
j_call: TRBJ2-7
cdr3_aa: CASSTSGPSYEQYF

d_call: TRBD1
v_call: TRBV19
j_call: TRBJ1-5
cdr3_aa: CASSSPWWDRENQPQHF

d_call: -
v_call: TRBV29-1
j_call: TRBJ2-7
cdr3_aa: CSVRKSFSYEQYF

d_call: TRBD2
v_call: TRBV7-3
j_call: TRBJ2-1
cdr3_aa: CASSSKGSGSGEQFF

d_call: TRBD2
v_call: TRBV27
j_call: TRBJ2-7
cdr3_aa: CASSLSRGSFYEQYF

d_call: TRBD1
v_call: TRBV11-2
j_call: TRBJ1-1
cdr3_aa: CASSFRWTGLNTEAFF

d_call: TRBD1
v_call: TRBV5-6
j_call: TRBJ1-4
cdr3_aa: CASSFGTANEKLFF

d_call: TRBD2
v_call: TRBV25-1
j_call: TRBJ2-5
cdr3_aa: CASSELAVQETQYF

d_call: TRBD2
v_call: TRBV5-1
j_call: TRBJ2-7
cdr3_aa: CASSLDASGISYEQYF